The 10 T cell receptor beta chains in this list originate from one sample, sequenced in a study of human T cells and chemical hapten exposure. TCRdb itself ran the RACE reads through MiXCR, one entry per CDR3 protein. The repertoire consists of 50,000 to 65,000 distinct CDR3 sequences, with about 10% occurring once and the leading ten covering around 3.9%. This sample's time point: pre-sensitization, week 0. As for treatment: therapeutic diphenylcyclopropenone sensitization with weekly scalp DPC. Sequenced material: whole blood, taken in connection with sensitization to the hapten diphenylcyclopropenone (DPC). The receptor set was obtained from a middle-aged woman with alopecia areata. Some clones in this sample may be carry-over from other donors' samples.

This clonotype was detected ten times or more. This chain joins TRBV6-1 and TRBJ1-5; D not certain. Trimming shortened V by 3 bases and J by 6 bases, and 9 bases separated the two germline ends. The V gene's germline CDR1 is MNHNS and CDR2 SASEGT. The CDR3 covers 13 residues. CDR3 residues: CASSETDIQPQHF. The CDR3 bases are TGTGCCAGCAGTGAGACCGACATTCAGCCCCAGCATTTT.

This CDR3 is CASSQDPGGGTIRNHGYTF. CDR3 in DNA: TGCGCCAGCAGCCAAGATCCAGGAGGCGGGACCATCAGAAATCATGGCTACACCTTC. J is TRBJ1-2 and V is TRBV4-3, with a possible D match to TRBD1 (5 bases). The CDR3 sequence is 19 residues long. From germline, CDR1 is LGHNA and CDR2 YSLEER. Trimming left V 0 bases short and J 6 bases short, with 26 bases between.

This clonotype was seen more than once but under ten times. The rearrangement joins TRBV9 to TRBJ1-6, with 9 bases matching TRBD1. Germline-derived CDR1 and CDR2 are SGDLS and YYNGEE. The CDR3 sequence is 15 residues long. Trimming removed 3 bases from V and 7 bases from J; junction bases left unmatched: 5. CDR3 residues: CASSEGTGGNSPLHF. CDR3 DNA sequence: TGTGCCAGCAGCGAGGGAACAGGGGGCAATTCACCCCTCCACTTT.

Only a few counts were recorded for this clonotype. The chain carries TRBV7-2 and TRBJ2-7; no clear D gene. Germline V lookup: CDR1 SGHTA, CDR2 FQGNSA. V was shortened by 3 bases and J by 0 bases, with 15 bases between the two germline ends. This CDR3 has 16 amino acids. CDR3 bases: TGTGCCAGCAGCTTCCCTCTCGCGGTTAGCTCCTACGAGCAGTACTTC. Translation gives CASSFPLAVSSYEQYF.

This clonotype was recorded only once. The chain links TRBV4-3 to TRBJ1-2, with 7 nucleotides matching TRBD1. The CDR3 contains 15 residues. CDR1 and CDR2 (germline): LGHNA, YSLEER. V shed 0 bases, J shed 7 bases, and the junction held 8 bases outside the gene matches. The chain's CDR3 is CASSQDGTVLRGYTF. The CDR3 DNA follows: TGCGCCAGCAGCCAAGATGGGACAGTGCTGCGTGGCTACACCTTC.

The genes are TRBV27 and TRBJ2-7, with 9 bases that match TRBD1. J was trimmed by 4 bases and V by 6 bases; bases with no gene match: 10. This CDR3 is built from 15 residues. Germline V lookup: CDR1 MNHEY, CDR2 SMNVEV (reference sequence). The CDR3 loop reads CASRPGDRASYEQYF. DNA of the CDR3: TGTGCCAGCAGGCCCGGGGACAGGGCAAGTTACGAGCAGTACTTC.

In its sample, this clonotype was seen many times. The DNA of the CDR3 is TGTGCCATCAGTGAGTCCGTGGACAGGGGTAATTCACCCCTCCACTTT. This translates into CAISESVDRGNSPLHF. The chain uses TRBV10-3 and TRBJ1-6; TRBD1 matches at 9 bases. Trimming took 0 bases from V and 6 from J; bases not matched to a gene: 3. The germline V gene has CDR1 ENHRY and CDR2 SYGVKD. The CDR3 is made up of 16 amino acids.

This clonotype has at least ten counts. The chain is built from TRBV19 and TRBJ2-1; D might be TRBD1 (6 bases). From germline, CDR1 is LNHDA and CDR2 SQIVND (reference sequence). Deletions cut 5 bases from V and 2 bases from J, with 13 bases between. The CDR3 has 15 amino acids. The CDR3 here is CASSPEGVPYNEQFF. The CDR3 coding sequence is TGTGCCAGTAGTCCCGAGGGGGTCCCCTACAATGAGCAGTTCTTC.

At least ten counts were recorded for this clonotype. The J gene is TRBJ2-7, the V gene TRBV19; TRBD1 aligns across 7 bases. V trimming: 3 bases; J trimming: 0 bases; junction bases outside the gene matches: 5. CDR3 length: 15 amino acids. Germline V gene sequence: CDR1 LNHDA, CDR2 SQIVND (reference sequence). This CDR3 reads CASSIRGQSSYEQYF. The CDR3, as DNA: TGTGCCAGTAGTATTCGGGGACAGAGCTCCTACGAGCAGTACTTC.

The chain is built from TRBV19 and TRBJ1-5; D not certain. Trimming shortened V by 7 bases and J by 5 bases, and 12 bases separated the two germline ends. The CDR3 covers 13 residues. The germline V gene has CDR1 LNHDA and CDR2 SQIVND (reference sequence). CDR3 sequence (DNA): TGTGCCAGTAAACGTCCTGGGGATCAGCCCCAGCATTTT. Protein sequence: CASKRPGDQPQHF.